A selection of T cell receptor beta chains follows, all from one sample in a study of CD8+ T cells in alopecia areata. TCRdb's table, derived via immunoSEQ multiplex PCR, lists solely in-frame clones and lacks some. Of approximately 12,000 clones in the sample, 60% were seen once. The sequencing sample was made of skin. These receptors were collected from a human donor with alopecia areata. The CDR3 runs from the conserved cysteine through the conserved F or W. A D gene is named only where the DNA matches it firmly. Rows give clone size only sometimes, using once, few, many, or a class for an expanded clone.

J gene: TRBJ1-1
D gene: TRBD1
V gene: TRBV6-5
CDR3 length: 15
clone size: few
CDR3 protein: CASSGPQGVVTEAFF
CDR3 DNA: TGTGCCAGCAGTGGACCACAGGGGGTGGTCACTGAAGCTTTCTTT

J gene: TRBJ2-1
D gene: TRBD2
V gene: TRBV7-9
CDR3 length: 14
clone size: -
CDR3 protein: CASSLGGTYNEQFF
CDR3 DNA: TGTGCCAGCAGCTTGGGAGGGACCTACAATGAGCAGTTCTTC

J gene: TRBJ1-4
D gene: -
V gene: TRBV19
CDR3 length: 14
clone size: -
CDR3 protein: CASSRTEHHEKLFF
CDR3 DNA: TGTGCCAGCAGCCGGACAGAGCACCATGAAAAACTGTTTTTT

J gene: TRBJ1-3
D gene: -
V gene: TRBV19
CDR3 length: 14
clone size: -
CDR3 protein: CASTTGSAGNTIYF
CDR3 DNA: TGTGCCAGTACCACAGGGTCTGCGGGAAACACCATATATTTT

J gene: TRBJ2-5
D gene: TRBD2
V gene: TRBV6-5
CDR3 length: 16
clone size: -
CDR3 protein: CASSYELAGGSETQYF
CDR3 DNA: TGTGCCAGCAGTTACGAGTTGGCGGGGGGCTCGGAGACCCAGTACTTC

J gene: TRBJ1-2
D gene: -
V gene: TRBV4-1
CDR3 length: 15
clone size: few
CDR3 protein: CASSQAQDAASGYTF
CDR3 DNA: TGTGCCAGCAGCCAAGCTCAGGACGCGGCTAGCGGCTACACCTTC

J gene: TRBJ2-7
D gene: -
V gene: TRBV11-3
CDR3 length: 18
clone size: -
CDR3 protein: CASSLRDRVVTRSYEQYF
CDR3 DNA: TGTGCCAGCAGCTTACGTGACAGGGTCGTGACTAGATCCTACGAGCAGTACTTC

J gene: TRBJ2-2
D gene: TRBD1
V gene: TRBV19
CDR3 length: 15
clone size: -
CDR3 protein: CASRIRQGRTGELFF
CDR3 DNA: TGTGCCAGTAGAATCAGACAGGGGCGTACCGGGGAGCTGTTTTTT

J gene: TRBJ2-7
D gene: -
V gene: TRBV7-8
CDR3 length: 13
clone size: few
CDR3 protein: CASSLKSSYEQYF
CDR3 DNA: TGTGCCAGCAGCTTAAAGTCCTCCTACGAGCAGTACTTC

J gene: TRBJ2-5
D gene: -
V gene: TRBV7-2
CDR3 length: 14
clone size: -
CDR3 protein: CASSLAVSTETQYF
CDR3 DNA: TGTGCCAGCAGCTTAGCCGTGTCCACGGAGACCCAGTACTTC

J gene: TRBJ1-4
D gene: -
V gene: TRBV9
CDR3 length: 14
clone size: -
CDR3 protein: CASSGREANEKLFF
CDR3 DNA: TGTGCCAGCAGCGGGAGGGAGGCAAATGAAAAACTGTTTTTT

J gene: TRBJ1-5
D gene: -
V gene: TRBV10-2
CDR3 length: 14
clone size: -
CDR3 protein: CASREGHSNQPQHF
CDR3 DNA: TGCGCCAGCAGGGAGGGGCATAGCAATCAGCCCCAGCATTTT

J gene: TRBJ1-2
D gene: TRBD1
V gene: TRBV6-5
CDR3 length: 15
clone size: -
CDR3 protein: CASRQQGLANYGYTF
CDR3 DNA: TGTGCCAGCAGACAACAGGGGCTAGCTAACTATGGCTACACCTTC

J gene: TRBJ2-7
D gene: TRBD2
V gene: TRBV4-3
CDR3 length: 16
clone size: -
CDR3 protein: CASSQDLGGRAGEQYF
CDR3 DNA: TGCGCCAGCAGCCAAGATCTGGGCGGGAGGGCTGGCGAGCAGTACTTC

J gene: TRBJ2-1
D gene: -
V gene: TRBV5-4
CDR3 length: 13
clone size: once
CDR3 protein: CASSLALLDEQFF
CDR3 DNA: TGTGCCAGCAGCTTGGCCCTACTGGATGAGCAGTTCTTC

J gene: TRBJ2-2
D gene: -
V gene: TRBV9
CDR3 length: 15
clone size: -
CDR3 protein: CASSGTLRGTGELFF
CDR3 DNA: TGTGCCAGCAGCGGGACCCTCCGGGGCACCGGGGAGCTGTTTTTT

J gene: TRBJ2-7
D gene: TRBD2
V gene: TRBV4-2
CDR3 length: 18
clone size: -
CDR3 protein: CASSQDRILAGQAYEQYF
CDR3 DNA: TGTGCCAGCAGCCAAGATCGTATTCTAGCGGGGCAAGCCTACGAGCAGTACTTC

J gene: TRBJ2-1
D gene: -
V gene: TRBV5-1
CDR3 length: 15
clone size: -
CDR3 protein: CASSITGEPYNEQFF
CDR3 DNA: TGCGCCAGCAGCATTACGGGGGAGCCATACAATGAGCAGTTCTTC

J gene: TRBJ2-5
D gene: TRBD2
V gene: TRBV5-4
CDR3 length: 15
clone size: -
CDR3 protein: CASSSPLAGLETQYF
CDR3 DNA: TGTGCCAGCAGCTCCCCTCTAGCGGGATTGGAGACCCAGTACTTC

J gene: TRBJ1-2
D gene: -
V gene: TRBV20-1
CDR3 length: 11
clone size: -
CDR3 protein: CSARDHYGYTF
CDR3 DNA: TGCAGTGCTAGAGACCACTATGGCTACACCTTC

J gene: TRBJ2-3
D gene: TRBD2
V gene: TRBV30
CDR3 length: 15
clone size: -
CDR3 protein: CAWGSTSGGPDTQYF
CDR3 DNA: TGTGCCTGGGGATCGACTAGCGGAGGCCCAGATACGCAGTATTTT

J gene: TRBJ2-2
D gene: -
V gene: TRBV30
CDR3 length: 14
clone size: -
CDR3 protein: CAWSTQTETGELFF
CDR3 DNA: TGTGCCTGGAGTACTCAAACAGAGACCGGGGAGCTGTTTTTT

J gene: TRBJ2-1
D gene: -
V gene: TRBV2
CDR3 length: 13
clone size: -
CDR3 protein: CASSLNSYSEQFF
CDR3 DNA: TGTGCCAGCAGTTTGAATTCGTACAGTGAGCAGTTCTTC

J gene: TRBJ2-4
D gene: -
V gene: TRBV18
CDR3 length: 12
clone size: -
CDR3 protein: CASSPQGDIQYF
CDR3 DNA: TGTGCCAGCTCACCACAGGGGGACATTCAGTACTTC

J gene: TRBJ1-5
D gene: -
V gene: TRBV28
CDR3 length: 13
clone size: -
CDR3 protein: CASSRTVSQPQHF
CDR3 DNA: TGTGCCAGCAGCCGGACAGTTAGTCAGCCCCAGCATTTT

J gene: TRBJ2-1
D gene: TRBD2
V gene: TRBV9
CDR3 length: 14
clone size: -
CDR3 protein: CASTPGLAGVEQFF
CDR3 DNA: TGTGCCAGCACCCCTGGACTAGCGGGAGTTGAGCAGTTCTTC

J gene: TRBJ1-2
D gene: -
V gene: TRBV5-1
CDR3 length: 13
clone size: -
CDR3 protein: CASSPDVNYGYTF
CDR3 DNA: TGCGCCAGCAGCCCGGACGTAAACTATGGCTACACCTTC

J gene: TRBJ2-5
D gene: TRBD2
V gene: TRBV14
CDR3 length: 18
clone size: -
CDR3 protein: CASSQDLRLAGVVETQYF
CDR3 DNA: TGTGCCAGCAGCCAAGATTTGAGACTAGCGGGAGTCGTGGAGACCCAGTACTTC

J gene: TRBJ1-1
D gene: -
V gene: TRBV5-1
CDR3 length: 15
clone size: -
CDR3 protein: CASSLAPISDPEAFF
CDR3 DNA: TGCGCCAGCAGCTTGGCACCGATAAGCGACCCTGAAGCTTTCTTT

J gene: TRBJ2-1
D gene: TRBD2
V gene: TRBV5-1
CDR3 length: 15
clone size: -
CDR3 protein: CASSRELADYNEQFF
CDR3 DNA: TGCGCCAGCAGCCGGGAACTAGCGGACTACAATGAGCAGTTCTTC

J gene: TRBJ1-1
D gene: -
V gene: TRBV5-1
CDR3 length: 14
clone size: -
CDR3 protein: CASSLVAGTTEAFF
CDR3 DNA: TGCGCCAGCAGCTTGGTTGCAGGGACGACTGAAGCTTTCTTT

J gene: TRBJ2-6
D gene: -
V gene: TRBV6-5
CDR3 length: 15
clone size: -
CDR3 protein: CASSRESSGANVLTF
CDR3 DNA: TGTGCCAGCAGCCGGGAGAGCTCTGGGGCCAACGTCCTGACTTTC

J gene: TRBJ2-6
D gene: -
V gene: TRBV7-9
CDR3 length: 18
clone size: -
CDR3 protein: CASSYSTYHKSRANVLTF
CDR3 DNA: TGTGCCAGCAGCTATAGTACATACCATAAAAGTCGGGCCAACGTCCTGACTTTC

J gene: TRBJ1-2
D gene: -
V gene: TRBV4-1
CDR3 length: 14
clone size: few
CDR3 protein: CASSLGDPYYGYTF
CDR3 DNA: TGCGCCAGCAGCCTAGGGGACCCTTACTATGGCTACACCTTC

J gene: TRBJ2-7
D gene: -
V gene: TRBV4-1
CDR3 length: 16
clone size: -
CDR3 protein: CASSQVLGQITYEQYF
CDR3 DNA: TGCGCCAGCAGCCAAGTGCTCGGACAAATAACCTACGAGCAGTACTTC

J gene: TRBJ1-2
D gene: -
V gene: TRBV4-3
CDR3 length: 15
clone size: -
CDR3 protein: CASSQGAGDWYGYTF
CDR3 DNA: TGCGCCAGCAGCCAAGGGGCAGGGGATTGGTATGGCTACACCTTC

J gene: TRBJ1-4
D gene: -
V gene: TRBV10-2
CDR3 length: 12
clone size: -
CDR3 protein: CASSGIEGKLFF
CDR3 DNA: TGCGCCAGCAGTGGGATCGAAGGAAAACTGTTTTTT

J gene: TRBJ2-2
D gene: -
V gene: TRBV25-1
CDR3 length: 15
clone size: -
CDR3 protein: CASFILVNSTGELFF
CDR3 DNA: TGTGCCAGCTTTATACTAGTAAATTCCACCGGGGAGCTGTTTTTT

J gene: TRBJ2-3
D gene: TRBD2
V gene: TRBV14
CDR3 length: 18
clone size: -
CDR3 protein: CASSLTYYGTSGSDTQYF
CDR3 DNA: TGTGCCAGCAGCCTAACTTACTACGGGACTAGCGGGTCAGATACGCAGTATTTT

J gene: TRBJ2-1
D gene: -
V gene: TRBV6-5
CDR3 length: 15
clone size: -
CDR3 protein: CASSYGRSSYNEQFF
CDR3 DNA: TGTGCCAGCAGTTACGGGCGGAGTTCCTACAATGAGCAGTTCTTC

J gene: TRBJ2-4
D gene: TRBD2
V gene: TRBV7-2
CDR3 length: 17
clone size: -
CDR3 protein: CASTLGRLAESKNIQYF
CDR3 DNA: TGTGCCAGCACCTTGGGGAGGCTAGCGGAATCCAAAAACATTCAGTACTTC

J gene: TRBJ2-1
D gene: TRBD2
V gene: TRBV28
CDR3 length: 15
clone size: -
CDR3 protein: CASSWWTSGSNEQFF
CDR3 DNA: TGTGCCAGCAGTTGGTGGACTAGCGGATCCAATGAGCAGTTCTTC